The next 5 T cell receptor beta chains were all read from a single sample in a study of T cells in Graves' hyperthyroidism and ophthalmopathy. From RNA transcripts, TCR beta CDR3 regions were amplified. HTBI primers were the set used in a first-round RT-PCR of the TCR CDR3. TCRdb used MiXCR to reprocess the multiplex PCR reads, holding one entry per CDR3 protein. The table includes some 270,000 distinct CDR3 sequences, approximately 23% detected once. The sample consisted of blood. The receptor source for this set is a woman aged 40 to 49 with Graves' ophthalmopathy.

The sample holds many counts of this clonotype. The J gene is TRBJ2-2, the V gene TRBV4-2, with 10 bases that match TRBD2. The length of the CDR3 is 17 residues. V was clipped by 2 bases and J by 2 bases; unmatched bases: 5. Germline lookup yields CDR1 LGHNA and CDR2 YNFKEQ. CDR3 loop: CASSQSKLAGNTGELFF. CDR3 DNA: TGTGCCAGCAGCCAATCTAAACTAGCGGGAAACACCGGGGAGCTGTTTTTT.

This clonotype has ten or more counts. CDR3 nucleotides: TGTGCCACCAGCAGAGATCTGAGGAGCTCCTACGAGCAGTACTTC. This gives the protein CATSRDLRSSYEQYF. The chain uses TRBV15 and TRBJ2-7; unclear D gene. The CDR3 covers 15 residues. Germline CDR1 LNHNV, CDR2 YYDKDF (reference sequence). Trimming removed 0 bases at V and 0 bases at J, with 9 bases between.

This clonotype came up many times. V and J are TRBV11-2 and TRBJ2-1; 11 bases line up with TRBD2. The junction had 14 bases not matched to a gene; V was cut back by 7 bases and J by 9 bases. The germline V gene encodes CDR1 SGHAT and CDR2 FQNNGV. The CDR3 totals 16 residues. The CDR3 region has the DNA TGTGCCAGCAACCCTACCCCACTAGCGGGAGTGCTTGAGCAGTTCTTC. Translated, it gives CASNPTPLAGVLEQFF. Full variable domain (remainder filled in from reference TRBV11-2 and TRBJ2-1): EAGVAQSPRYKIIEKRQSVAFWCNPISGHATLYWYQQILGQGPKLLIQFQNNGVVDDSQLPKDRFSAERLKGVDSTLKIQPAKLEDSAVYLCASNPTPLAGVLEQFFGPGTRLTVL.

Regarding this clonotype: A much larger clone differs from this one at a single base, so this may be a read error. The CDR3 DNA reads TGTGCCATCAGTGAATGGGGTTCCGGCGGGTACACCGGGGAGCTGTTTTTT. Its translation is CAISEWGSGGYTGELFF. V and J are TRBV10-3 and TRBJ2-2; a possible D gene is TRBD2 (5 bases). CDR1 and CDR2 (germline): ENHRY, SYGVKD. Trimming took off 3 bases at V and 3 bases at J, with 17 bases between the two ends. The CDR3 extends over 17 amino acids.

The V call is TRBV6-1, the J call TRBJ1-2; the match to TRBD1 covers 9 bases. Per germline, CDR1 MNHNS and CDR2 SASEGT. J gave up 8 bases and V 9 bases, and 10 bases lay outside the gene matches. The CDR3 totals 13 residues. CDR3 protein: CASRITGGWGYTF. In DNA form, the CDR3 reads TGTGCCAGTAGAATTACAGGGGGCTGGGGCTACACCTTC.